This record looks at one T cell receptor (beta chain) sequence and its context. The antigen remains unidentified. TCRdb's copy holds only in-frame clones and misses some; the assay was immunoSEQ multiplex PCR. The data contain around 63,000 clones, approximately 75% of them singletons. ViraFEST expansion of antigen-specific CD4+ T cells with viral peptide pools preceded sequencing. The culture ran for about 11 days, and then CD4+ T cells were isolated. Vaccine recipients had no previous SARS-CoV-2 infection; their nucleocapsid antibodies were negative. The authors replaced half the medium with IL-2 medium on days 3 and 7. These data are taken from a study of vaccination effects on CD4 cells after COVID-19. Study-wide results and caveats: Convalescent patients were scarce, and early post-infection timepoints were absent.

The sequence came from a human donor who received a COVID-19 vaccine. Here the sequenced sample was CD4+ T cells from PBMCs cultured with HCoV-OC43 spike peptides, taken before COVID-19 vaccination. Subset described: HCoV-OC43 spike overlapping peptide pool stimulation.

The CDR3 sequence is CASSPPTVYGYTF. The CDR3, as DNA: TGCGCCAGCAGTCCCCCGACGGTTTATGGCTACACCTTC. V gene TRBV10-2 combines with J gene TRBJ1-2, with unresolved D. The CDR3 spans 13 residues. The germline gives CDR1 WSHSY, CDR2 SAAADI. Between the trimmed V and J ends, which lost 5 bases and 5 bases, there was a span of 12 bases.